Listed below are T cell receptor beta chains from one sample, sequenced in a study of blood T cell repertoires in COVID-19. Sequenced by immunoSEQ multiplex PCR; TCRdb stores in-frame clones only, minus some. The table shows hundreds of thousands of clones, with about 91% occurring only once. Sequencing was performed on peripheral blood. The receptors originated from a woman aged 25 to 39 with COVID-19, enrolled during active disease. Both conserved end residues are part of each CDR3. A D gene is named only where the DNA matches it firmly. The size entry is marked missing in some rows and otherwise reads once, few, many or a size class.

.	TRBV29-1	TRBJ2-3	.	CSAPGRGSTDTQYF	TGCAGCGCCCCCGGGAGAGGTAGCACAGATACGCAGTATTTT
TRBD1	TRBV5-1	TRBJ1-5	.	CASSTSGGRNQPQHF	TGCGCCAGCAGCACGTCAGGGGGCCGGAATCAGCCCCAGCATTTT
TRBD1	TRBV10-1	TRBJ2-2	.	CASSPGTDTGELFF	TGCGCCAGCAGCCCCGGGACAGACACCGGGGAGCTGTTTTTT
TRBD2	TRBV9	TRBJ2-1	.	CASSPWEGDNEQFF	TGTGCCAGCAGCCCTTGGGAGGGTGACAATGAGCAGTTCTTC
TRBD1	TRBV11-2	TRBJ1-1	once	CASSPQTGGAYTEAFF	TGTGCCAGCAGCCCGCAGACAGGGGGCGCATACACTGAAGCTTTCTTT
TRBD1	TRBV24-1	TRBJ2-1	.	CATQGTGGHNEQFF	TGTGCCACTCAAGGGACAGGGGGTCACAATGAGCAGTTCTTC
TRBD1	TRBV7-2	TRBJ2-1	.	CASSTRTGKSYNEQFF	TGTGCCAGCAGCACGCGGACAGGGAAATCCTACAATGAGCAGTTCTTC
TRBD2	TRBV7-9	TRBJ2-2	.	CASSPRGGGNTGELFF	TGTGCCAGCAGCCCACGCGGCGGGGGTAACACCGGGGAGCTGTTTTTT
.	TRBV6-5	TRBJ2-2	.	CASSYSRSGTGELFF	TGTGCCAGCAGTTACTCCCGAAGCGGCACCGGGGAGCTGTTTTTT
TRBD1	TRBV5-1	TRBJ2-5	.	CASSSDRAQETQYF	TGCGCCAGCAGCTCCGACAGGGCGCAAGAGACCCAGTACTTC
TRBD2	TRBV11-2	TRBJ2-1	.	CASSPSLAGENEQFF	TGTGCCAGCAGCCCGAGCCTAGCGGGGGAGAATGAGCAGTTCTTC
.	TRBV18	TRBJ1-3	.	CASSPDSFSGNTIYF	TGTGCCAGCTCACCGGACAGTTTCTCTGGAAACACCATATATTTT
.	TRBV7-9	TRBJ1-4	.	CASSLREKLFF	TGTGCCAGCAGCTTACGTGAAAAACTGTTTTTT
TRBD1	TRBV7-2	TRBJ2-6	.	CASSLRGQISGANVLTF	TGTGCCAGCAGCTTACGGGGACAGATCTCTGGGGCCAACGTCCTGACTTTC
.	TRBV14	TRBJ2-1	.	CASSHSNEQFF	TGTGCCAGCAGTCACAGCAATGAGCAGTTCTTC
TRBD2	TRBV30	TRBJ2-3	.	CAWSGRTHTDTQYF	TGTGCCTGGAGCGGGAGGACGCACACAGATACGCAGTATTTT
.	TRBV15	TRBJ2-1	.	CATSRDGTYNEQFF	TGTGCCACCAGCAGAGATGGGACTTACAATGAGCAGTTCTTC
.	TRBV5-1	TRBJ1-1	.	CASTFSEGNTEAFF	TGCGCCAGCACCTTTTCGGAGGGTAACACTGAAGCTTTCTTT
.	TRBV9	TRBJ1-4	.	CASSAGWGGPRATNEKLFF	TGTGCCAGCAGCGCTGGCTGGGGGGGCCCACGAGCAACTAATGAAAAACTGTTTTTT
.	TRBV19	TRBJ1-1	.	CASSKQGVENTEAFF	TGTGCCAGTAGTAAACAGGGAGTGGAGAACACTGAAGCTTTCTTT
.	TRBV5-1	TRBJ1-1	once	CASSFEGGGTEAFF	TGCGCCAGCAGCTTCGAGGGAGGGGGCACTGAAGCTTTCTTT
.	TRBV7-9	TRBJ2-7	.	CASSPPSYEQYF	TGTGCCAGCAGCCCCCCATCCTACGAGCAGTACTTC
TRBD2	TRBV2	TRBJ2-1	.	CASSGRSGTSAYNEQFF	TGTGCCAGCAGTGGACGGTCCGGGACTAGCGCCTACAATGAGCAGTTCTTC
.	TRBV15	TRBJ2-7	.	CATSALPTYEQYF	TGTGCCACCAGCGCATTACCTACCTACGAGCAGTACTTC
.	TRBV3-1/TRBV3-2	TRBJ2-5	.	CASSQVNGETQYF	TGTGCCAGCAGCCAAGTGAACGGAGAGACCCAGTACTTC
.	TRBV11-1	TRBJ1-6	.	CASSRRDYNSPLHF	TGTGCCAGCAGCCGGCGGGACTATAATTCACCCCTCCACTTT
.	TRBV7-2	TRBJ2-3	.	CASSLDAGGSADTQYF	TGTGCCAGCAGCTTAGACGCCGGGGGTAGCGCAGATACGCAGTATTTT
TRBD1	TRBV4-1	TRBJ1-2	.	CASSQRTGDYGYTF	TGCGCCAGCAGCCAAAGGACAGGGGACTATGGCTACACCTTC
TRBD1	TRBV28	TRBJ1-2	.	CASSFGGQPYGYTF	TGTGCCAGCAGTTTTGGGGGACAGCCTTATGGCTACACCTTC
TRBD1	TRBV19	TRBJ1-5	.	CASSINRGYIGNQPQHF	TGTGCCAGTAGTATAAACAGGGGGTACATAGGCAATCAGCCCCAGCATTTT
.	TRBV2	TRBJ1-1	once	CASRDNRMMNTEAFF	TGTGCCAGCAGGGACAACAGGATGATGAACACTGAAGCTTTCTTT
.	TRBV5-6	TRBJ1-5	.	CASSFTGGGRNQPQHF	TGTGCCAGCAGCTTTACGGGAGGAGGGCGCAATCAGCCCCAGCATTTT
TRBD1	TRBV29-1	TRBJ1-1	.	CSVDGGQGNAEAFF	TGCAGCGTTGATGGGGGACAGGGAAACGCTGAAGCTTTCTTT
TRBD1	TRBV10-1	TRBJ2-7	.	CASSEWTGTYEQYF	TGCGCCAGCAGTGAGTGGACAGGAACCTACGAGCAGTACTTC
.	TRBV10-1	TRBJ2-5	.	CASKEGRWETQYF	TGCGCCAGCAAGGAGGGCCGATGGGAGACCCAGTACTTC
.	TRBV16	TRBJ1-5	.	CASSQSTGLLDNQPQHF	TGTGCCAGCAGCCAATCTACGGGGTTATTGGATAATCAGCCCCAGCATTTT
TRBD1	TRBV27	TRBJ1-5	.	CASSSSQQGYQPQHF	TGTGCCAGCAGTTCATCCCAACAGGGGTATCAGCCCCAGCATTTT
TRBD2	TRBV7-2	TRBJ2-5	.	CASSLKAGGRETQYF	TGTGCCAGCAGCTTAAAAGCGGGGGGGCGAGAGACCCAGTACTTC
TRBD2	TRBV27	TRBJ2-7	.	CATRGGGPFYEQYF	TGTGCCACCCGAGGCGGGGGGCCTTTTTACGAGCAGTACTTC
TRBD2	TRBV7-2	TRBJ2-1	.	CASSSGLAGMVDEQFF	TGTGCCAGCAGCTCCGGACTAGCGGGAATGGTAGATGAGCAGTTCTTC
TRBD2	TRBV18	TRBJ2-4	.	CASSPREGAKNIQYF	TGTGCCAGCTCACCGCGGGAGGGAGCCAAAAACATTCAGTACTTC
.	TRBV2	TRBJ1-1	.	CASSQRQANRNTEAFF	TGTGCCAGCAGTCAAAGACAGGCCAACAGGAACACTGAAGCTTTCTTT
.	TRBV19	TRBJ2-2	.	CASSTAWGVNTGELFF	TGTGCCAGTAGTACCGCTTGGGGAGTGAACACCGGGGAGCTGTTTTTT
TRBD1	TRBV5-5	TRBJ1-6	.	CASSVGTGGSPLHF	TGTGCCAGCAGCGTAGGGACAGGGGGCTCTCCCCTCCACTTT
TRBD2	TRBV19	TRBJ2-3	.	CATAGVYTDTQYF	TGTGCCACCGCGGGGGTCTACACAGATACGCAGTATTTT
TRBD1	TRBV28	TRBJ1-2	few	CASSRPGTGAEGYTF	TGTGCCAGCAGTCGTCCCGGGACAGGGGCTGAAGGCTACACCTTC
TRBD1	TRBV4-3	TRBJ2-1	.	CASSHRRGAGGRGRQFF	TGCGCCAGCAGCCACCGCCGTGGGGCAGGGGGAAGGGGACGGCAGTTCTTC
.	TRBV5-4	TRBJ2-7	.	CASSLEAGGAVQYF	TGTGCCAGCAGCCTTGAGGCAGGTGGGGCGGTGCAGTACTTC
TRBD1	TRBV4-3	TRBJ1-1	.	CASSQDWGQASFTEAFF	TGCGCCAGCAGCCAAGATTGGGGACAGGCATCCTTCACTGAAGCTTTCTTT
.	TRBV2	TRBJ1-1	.	CASKRANTEAFF	TGTGCCAGCAAGAGGGCGAACACTGAAGCTTTCTTT